This T cell receptor (beta chain) is from a study of beta chain features in type 1 diabetes. This clone has only a few counts. The whole isolated RNA underwent reverse transcription, so sequencing captured expressed TCRB transcripts. The assay was immunoSEQ multiplex PCR, and TCRdb's table has in-frame clones only and misses some. The sample includes around 280,000 clones, about 7.8% of them seen just once. This receptor was obtained from a woman aged 18-29 years in good health. Sequencing used central memory CD4+ T cells from blood.

CDR3 region: CASSSNTGQGYTF. The CDR3, as DNA: TGTGCCAGCAGCTCAAACACAGGGCAAGGCTACACCTTC. This rearrangement joins TRBV7-9 to TRBJ1-2, with D maybe TRBD1 (6 bases). V was shortened by 4 bases and J by 8 bases, with 14 bases between the two germline ends. Germline CDR1 reads SEHNR; CDR2 reads FQNEAQ (reference sequence). The CDR3 contains 13 residues.